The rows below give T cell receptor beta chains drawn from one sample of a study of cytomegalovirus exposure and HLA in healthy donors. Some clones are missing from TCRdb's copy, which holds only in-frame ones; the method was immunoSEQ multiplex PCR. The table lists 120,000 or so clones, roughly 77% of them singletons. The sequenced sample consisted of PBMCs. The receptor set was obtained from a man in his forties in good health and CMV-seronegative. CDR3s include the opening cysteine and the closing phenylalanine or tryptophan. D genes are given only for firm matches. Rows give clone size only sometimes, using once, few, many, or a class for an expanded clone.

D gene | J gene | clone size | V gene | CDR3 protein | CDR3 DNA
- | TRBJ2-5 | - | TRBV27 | CASSLRVDRVETQYF | TGTGCCAGCAGTTTACGGGTGGATCGGGTAGAGACCCAGTACTTC
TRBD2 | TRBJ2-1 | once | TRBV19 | CASSIRLAGYNEQFF | TGTGCCAGTAGTATTCGGCTAGCGGGTTACAATGAGCAGTTCTTC
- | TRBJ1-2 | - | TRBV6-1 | CASRGGLYGYTF | TGTGCCAGCAGGGGGGGGCTGTATGGCTACACCTTC
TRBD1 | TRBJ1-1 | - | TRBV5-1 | CASGTGVQLNTEAFF | TGCGCCAGCGGGACAGGGGTTCAGTTGAACACTGAAGCTTTCTTT
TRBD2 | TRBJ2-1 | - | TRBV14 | CASSRTSGVNEQFF | TGTGCCAGCAGCAGGACTAGCGGGGTTAATGAGCAGTTCTTC
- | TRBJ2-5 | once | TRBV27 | CASSFVGETQYF | TGTGCCAGCAGTTTCGTGGGCGAGACCCAGTACTTC
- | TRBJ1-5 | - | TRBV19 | CANNSGTPIPYSNQPQHF | TGTGCCAACAATTCCGGGACACCGATTCCTTATAGCAATCAGCCCCAGCATTTT
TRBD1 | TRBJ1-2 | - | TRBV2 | CASSSTGTGYGYTF | TGTGCCAGCAGTTCAACCGGGACAGGGTATGGCTACACCTTC
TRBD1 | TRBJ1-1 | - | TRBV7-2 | CASSLGGDRDTEAFF | TGTGCCAGCAGCCTGGGGGGGGACAGGGACACTGAAGCTTTCTTT
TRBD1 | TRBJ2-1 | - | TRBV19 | CASSMGQGGNEQFF | TGTGCCAGTAGTATGGGACAGGGGGGCAATGAGCAGTTCTTC
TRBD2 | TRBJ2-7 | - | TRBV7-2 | CASSLGGSDNEQYF | TGTGCCAGCAGCTTAGGCGGGAGTGACAACGAGCAGTACTTC
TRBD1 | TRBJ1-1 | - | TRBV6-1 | CASRELTGGLTEAFF | TGTGCCAGCAGAGAACTGACAGGGGGATTAACTGAAGCTTTCTTT
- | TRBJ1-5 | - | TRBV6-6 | CASSYGSNQPQHF | TGTGCCAGCAGTTACGGCAGCAATCAGCCCCAGCATTTT
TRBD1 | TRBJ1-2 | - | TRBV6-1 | CASRPGGYGYTF | TGTGCCAGCCGGCCAGGGGGCTATGGCTACACCTTC
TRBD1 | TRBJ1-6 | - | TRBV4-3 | CASSQDRGNTYNSPLHF | TGCGCCAGCAGCCAGGACAGGGGGAACACCTATAATTCACCCCTCCACTTT
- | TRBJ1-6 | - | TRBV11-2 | CASSPWGGVRSPLHF | TGTGCCAGCAGCCCTTGGGGGGGAGTACGGTCACCCCTCCACTTT
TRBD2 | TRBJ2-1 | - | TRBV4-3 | CASSQAHGTSGKDEQFF | TGCGCCAGCAGCCAAGCGCATGGGACTAGCGGGAAGGATGAGCAGTTCTTC
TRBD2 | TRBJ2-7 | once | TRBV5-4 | CASSFTAGGDYEQYF | TGTGCCAGCAGCTTTACGGCGGGAGGGGACTACGAGCAGTACTTC
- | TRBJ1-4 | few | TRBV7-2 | CASSLQGHREKLFF | TGTGCCAGCAGCCTCCAAGGACATCGCGAAAAACTGTTTTTT
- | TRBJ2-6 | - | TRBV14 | CASTRSSGANVLTF | TGTGCCAGCACACGGAGCTCTGGGGCCAACGTCCTGACTTTC
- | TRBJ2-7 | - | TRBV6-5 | CASSYGPNEQYF | TGTGCCAGCAGTTACGGGCCTAACGAGCAGTACTTC
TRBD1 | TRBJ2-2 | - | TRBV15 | CATEHSGQLGELFF | TGTGCCACCGAACACTCGGGACAGCTCGGGGAGCTGTTTTTT
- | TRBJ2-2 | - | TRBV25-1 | CASSTGPGELFF | TGTGCCAGCAGTACAGGGCCCGGGGAGCTGTTTTTT
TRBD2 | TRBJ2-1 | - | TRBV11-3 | CASSLVSAGGPNEQFF | TGTGCCAGCAGCTTAGTGTCGGCGGGAGGGCCCAATGAGCAGTTCTTC
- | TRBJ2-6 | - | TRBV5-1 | CASSLALSGANVLTF | TGCGCCAGCAGCTTGGCACTCTCTGGGGCCAACGTCCTGACTTTC
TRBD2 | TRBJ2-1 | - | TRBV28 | CASSLISGGNYNEQFF | TGTGCCAGCAGTTTAATCTCGGGAGGTAACTACAATGAGCAGTTCTTC
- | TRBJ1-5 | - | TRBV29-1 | CSVGGGNSNQPQHF | TGCAGCGTTGGGGGCGGGAATAGCAATCAGCCCCAGCATTTT
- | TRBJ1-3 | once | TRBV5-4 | CASSLGGGASGNTIYF | TGTGCCAGCAGCTTGGGAGGGGGGGCGTCTGGAAACACCATATATTTT
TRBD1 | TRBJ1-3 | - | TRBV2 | CASSEAEQGVGNTIYF | TGTGCCAGCAGTGAAGCTGAACAGGGGGTTGGAAACACCATATATTTT
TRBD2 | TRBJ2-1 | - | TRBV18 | CASSPPSFASGGEQFF | TGTGCCAGCTCACCACCCTCTTTCGCTAGCGGTGGTGAGCAGTTCTTC
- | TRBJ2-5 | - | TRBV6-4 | CASSDLAGDIKETQYF | TGTGCCAGCAGTGACTTGGCAGGGGACATCAAAGAGACCCAGTACTTC
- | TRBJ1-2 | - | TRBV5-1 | CASSLDSPNYGYTF | TGCGCCAGCAGCTTGGACAGTCCTAACTATGGCTACACCTTC
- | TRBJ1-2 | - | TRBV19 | CASSIGTFYGYTF | TGTGCCAGTAGTATAGGGACATTCTATGGCTACACCTTC
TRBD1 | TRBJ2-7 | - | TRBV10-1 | CASRTGSLVQYEQYF | TGCGCCAGCAGGACAGGGAGCTTGGTCCAATACGAGCAGTACTTC
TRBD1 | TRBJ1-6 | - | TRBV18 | CASSAGGSYNSPLHF | TGTGCCAGCTCAGCAGGGGGGTCCTATAATTCACCCCTCCACTTT
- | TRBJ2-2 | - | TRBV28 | CAIPGGATINTGELFF | TGTGCCATACCCGGGGGTGCGACAATAAACACCGGGGAGCTGTTTTTT
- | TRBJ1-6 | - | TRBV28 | CASSWARANSPLHF | TGTGCCAGTTCATGGGCCAGGGCGAATTCACCCCTCCACTTT
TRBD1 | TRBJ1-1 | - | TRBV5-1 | CASSLGQGASTEAFF | TGCGCCAGCAGCTTGGGACAGGGGGCGAGCACTGAAGCTTTCTTT
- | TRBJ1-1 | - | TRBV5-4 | CASSPAGNTEAFF | TGTGCCAGCAGCCCTGCGGGGAACACTGAAGCTTTCTTT
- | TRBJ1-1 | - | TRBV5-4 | CASSLRTENTEAFF | TGTGCCAGCAGCTTGAGGACAGAGAACACTGAAGCTTTCTTT
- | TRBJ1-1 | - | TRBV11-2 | CASSGHLNTEAFF | TGTGCCAGCAGCGGACACCTGAACACTGAAGCTTTCTTT
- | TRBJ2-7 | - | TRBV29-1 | CSAGSGSSYEQYF | TGCAGCGCGGGATCGGGATCCTCCTACGAGCAGTACTTC
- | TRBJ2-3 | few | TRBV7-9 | CASSLRVSGDTDTQYF | TGTGCCAGCAGCTTACGGGTGTCGGGGGACACAGATACGCAGTATTTT
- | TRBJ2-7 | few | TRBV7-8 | CASSHRTLTYEQYF | TGTGCCAGCAGCCACCGGACACTAACCTACGAGCAGTACTTC
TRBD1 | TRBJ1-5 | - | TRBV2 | CASSDGTVGNQPQHF | TGTGCCAGCAGTGACGGGACAGTGGGTAATCAGCCCCAGCATTTT
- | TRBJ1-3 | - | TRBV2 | CASSDRVVNTIYF | TGTGCCAGCAGTGACAGGGTCGTGAACACCATATATTTT
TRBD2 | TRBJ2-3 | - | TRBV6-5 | CASTRMGLAADTQYF | TGTGCCAGCACCAGGATGGGACTAGCTGCAGATACGCAGTATTTT
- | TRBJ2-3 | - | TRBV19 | CASSTKRNTQYF | TGTGCCAGTAGTACCAAGCGGAATACGCAGTATTTT